This TCR beta chain was captured in a study of cytomegalovirus exposure and HLA in healthy donors. Study findings and constraints: A prior analysis recorded that most TCR beta V segments were productive about 90% or about 30% of the time. Owing to their indistinguishability, certain V segments, notably TRBV6-2 and TRBV6-3, were excluded. What was likely a sequencing artifact was a cluster of highly shared sequence variants.

With regard to this clone: Its specificity is unknown.

PCR employed 60 Vbeta and 13 Jbeta primers. Only in-frame clones appear in the TCRdb table, and some are missing; sequencing was by immunoSEQ multiplex PCR. The sample includes 95,000 to 120,000 clones, over 55% seen only once; the top ten take about 8.6%. This CDR3 has 15 residues. From germline, CDR1 is SGHRS and CDR2 YFSETQ. Trimming took 7 bases from V and 1 from J, leaving 17 bases between them. The gene calls are TRBV5-1 and TRBJ1-1; D may be TRBD1 (5 bases). Source material: PBMCs. This TCR came from a man aged 18 to 30 in good health and CMV-seropositive. Here the CDR3 reads CASGGQGGKNTEAFF. DNA of the CDR3: TGCGCCAGCGGAGGGCAGGGAGGGAAGAACACTGAAGCTTTCTTT.